The 22 T cell receptor beta chains below come from one sample, sequenced in a study of shared clonotypes between healthy human individuals. The repertoire was sequenced with immunoSEQ multiplex PCR; TCRdb's copy has only in-frame clones and lacks some. The profile shows some 2 million clones, roughly 94% of them singletons. CD45RO negativity and positive selection for CCR7 defined naive CD8 cells, a population that excluded terminally differentiated effector memory CD45RA+ cells. The sequencing sample was made of naive CD8+ T cells sorted from blood. The receptors stem from a man aged 18 to 30 in good health.

This clone was recorded a few times. The CDR3, as DNA: TGTGCCCCCAGGAGGTTCGGGGCTTTCTTT. It encodes CAPRRFGAFF. The chain combines TRBV19 with TRBJ1-1; D gene ambiguous. Trimming removed 11 bases at V and 11 bases at J, with 15 bases between. Germline CDR1 and CDR2: LNHDA and SQIVND (reference sequence). The CDR3 spans 10 residues.

CDR3 amino acids: CASSPTGDEQYF. CDR3 DNA: TGTGCCAGCAGCCCGACAGGCGACGAGCAGTACTTC. The rearrangement joins TRBV13 to TRBJ2-7; tentatively, D is TRBD1 (6 bases). V lost 5 bases, J lost 5 bases, and 10 bases lay in between. This CDR3 contains 12 residues. Per the germline V gene, CDR1 is PRHDT and CDR2 is FYEKMQ (reference sequence).

V is TRBV7-9 and J is TRBJ2-7; TRBD1 or TRBD2 may be the D gene (6 bases each). V was cut by 0 bases and J by 5 bases, with 14 bases left in between. CDR1 is SEHNR and CDR2 is FQNEAQ in the germline V gene (reference sequence). CDR3 length equals 15 residues. This CDR3 is CASSLAPGGIHEQYF. DNA for the CDR3: TGTGCCAGCAGCTTAGCCCCCGGGGGCATTCACGAGCAGTACTTC.

The J gene is TRBJ2-1, the V gene TRBV9; no clear D gene. The CDR3 is made up of 16 amino acids. The germline V gene encodes CDR1 SGDLS and CDR2 YYNGEE. V lost 2 bases and J lost 4, with 16 bases in between. The CDR3 sequence: CASSVLAGPIYNEQFF. DNA for the CDR3: TGTGCCAGCAGCGTCCTGGCAGGCCCGATATACAATGAGCAGTTCTTC.

The chain employs TRBV6-5 and TRBJ2-7, with a possible D match to TRBD1 (5 bases). V dropped 5 bases and J dropped 6 bases, with 17 bases sitting between them. There are 14 residues in the CDR3. Germline values: CDR1 MNHEY, CDR2 SVGAGI. CDR3 region: CASSRAGLGGEQYF. The CDR3 bases are TGTGCCAGCAGTCGCGCAGGGTTAGGCGGCGAGCAGTACTTC.

This chain connects TRBV7-9 to TRBJ1-1; maybe TRBD1 (6 bases). Trimming left V 7 bases short and J 4 bases short, with 19 bases between. The CDR3 totals 15 residues. Germline CDR1 is SEHNR and CDR2 is FQNEAQ (reference sequence). The CDR3 region has the DNA TGTGCCAGCATCTCCTACGAACAGGGATTCACTGAAGCTTTCTTT. Encoded protein: CASISYEQGFTEAFF.

This rearrangement joins TRBV7-9 to TRBJ1-2; possibly TRBD1 for D (5 bases). The germline V gene encodes CDR1 SEHNR and CDR2 FQNEAQ (reference sequence). The CDR3 is 12 amino acids. V was shortened by 5 bases and J by 8 bases, with 12 bases between the two germline ends. The CDR3 sequence is CASSPDMKGYTF. CDR3 DNA sequence: TGTGCCAGCAGCCCGGACATGAAAGGCTACACCTTC. Complete variable domain (other parts from reference TRBV7-9 and TRBJ1-2): DTGVSQNPRHKITKRGQNVTFRCDPISEHNRLYWYRQTLGQGPEFLTYFQNEAQLEKSRLLSDRFSAERPKGSFSTLEIQRTEQGDSAMYLCASSPDMKGYTFGSGTRLTVV.

V is TRBV4-2 and J is TRBJ2-3, with D maybe TRBD2 (6 bases). The germline V and J ends were trimmed by 6 bases and 4 bases, with 14 bases remaining between them. The CDR3 sequence is 14 residues long. CDR1 is LGHNA, CDR2 YNFKEQ, per germline. CDR3 bases: TGTGCCAGCAGTTCCGGGACTGGGTCAGATACGCAGTATTTT. Its protein product is CASSSGTGSDTQYF.

As DNA, the CDR3 is TGCGCCAGCAGCCAAGCCACTCCCGGGACTAGCGGGATAGGCGGGGAGCTGTTTTTT. As protein: CASSQATPGTSGIGGELFF. V gene TRBV4-3 combines with J gene TRBJ2-2; the match to TRBD2 covers 13 bases. Germline assignment: CDR1 LGHNA and CDR2 YSLEER. The CDR3 has 19 residues. Losses at the gene ends were 1 base for V and 7 bases for J; bases not matched to a gene: 12.

The gene calls are TRBV16 and TRBJ1-1; unclear D gene. CDR1 and CDR2 (germline): KGHSY, FQNENV. V shed 2 bases and J shed 11 bases, with 24 bases lying between them. CDR3 length equals 16 residues. Here the CDR3 DNA reads TGTGCCAGCAGCCAAAGTTCATCGGTTTTGGTCGTGGGCGCTTTCTTT. It is translated as CASSQSSSVLVVGAFF.

The rearrangement joins TRBV9 to TRBJ2-3, with TRBD2 matching over 15 bases. This CDR3 comprises 16 residues. Per germline, CDR1 SGDLS and CDR2 YYNGEE. The V and J ends lost 4 bases and 7 bases, in that order; junction bases with no gene match: 7. CDR3 bases: TGTGCCAGCAGCCCGTGGACTAGCGGGGGGGCAAATACGCAGTATTTT. It codes for CASSPWTSGGANTQYF.

The chain uses TRBV28 and TRBJ1-1, with D maybe TRBD1 (5 bases). V was pared by 7 bases and J by 8 bases, with 11 bases between. Per the germline V gene, CDR1 is MDHEN and CDR2 is SYDVKM. The CDR3 length is 11 residues. The CDR3 nucleotides are TGTGCCAGCACCGGGACGGGGGAAGCTTTCTTT. This gives the protein CASTGTGEAFF.

This chain joins TRBV11-2 and TRBJ1-4, with TRBD1 matching over 7 bases. Germline assignment: CDR1 SGHAT and CDR2 FQNNGV. V lost 2 bases to trimming and J lost 8 bases; unmatched junction nucleotides: 11. This CDR3 is built from 16 residues. The CDR3 bases are TGTGCCAGCAGCTTATTCGGATGGGGGGGACAGGAAAAACTGTTTTTT. Residues: CASSLFGWGGQEKLFF.

V gene TRBV5-6 combines with J gene TRBJ2-7, with TRBD2 matching over 9 bases. Trimming took 4 bases from V and 3 from J; bases not matched to a gene: 20. Germline V CDR1 and CDR2: SGHDT, YYEEEE. The CDR3 has 19 amino acids. The CDR3 DNA is TGTGCCAGCAGCCTAACTCGAGCGCGGGAGGGCCTATACCACTACGAGCAGTACTTC. Translation gives CASSLTRAREGLYHYEQYF.

The table lists this clone with a count of one. A much larger clone differs by one base, so this may be a read error. The genes are TRBV2 and TRBJ2-7; no reliable D call. Germline CDR1 is SNHLY and CDR2 is FYNNEI. Trimming shortened V by 2 bases and J by 6 bases, and 2 bases separated the two germline ends. CDR3 length equals 10 residues. The CDR3, as DNA: TGTGCCAGCAGTGAATTCGAGCAGTACTTC. Translating it yields CASSEFEQYF. The variable domain in full, with the rest retrieved from reference TRBV2 and TRBJ2-7, is EPEVTQTPSHQVTQMGQEVILRCVPISNHLYFYWYRQILGQKVEFLVSFYNNEISEKSEIFDDQFSVERPDGSNFTLKIRSTKLEDSAMYFCASSEFEQYFGPGTRLTVT.

The rearrangement joins TRBV29-1 to TRBJ2-1; D unresolved. Germline loops: CDR1 SQVTM, CDR2 ANQGSEA. The V gene lost 6 bases and the J gene lost 7 bases, with 13 bases spanning the gap. The CDR3 length is 12 residues. The CDR3 nucleotides read TGCAGCGTCTCGTGGAACTCAAATGAGCAGTTCTTC. It specifies CSVSWNSNEQFF.

This chain connects TRBV7-8 to TRBJ2-7, with a weak D call TRBD1 (7 bases). The ends were cut back, 1 base at V and 4 bases at J, with 14 bases in the middle. The CDR3 length is 15 residues. CDR1 SGHVS and CDR2 FQNEAQ come from the germline V gene. The DNA of the CDR3 is TGTGCCAGCAGCTTAGTAGGGGCAGGGGGGTACGAGCAGTACTTC. Translation gives CASSLVGAGGYEQYF.

This chain joins TRBV5-1 and TRBJ2-1, with D hard to call. This CDR3 has 12 amino acids. Germline CDR1 reads SGHRS; CDR2 reads YFSETQ. The V and J ends lost 0 bases and 6 bases respectively, with 4 bases between them. CDR3 residues: CASSLVANEQFF. CDR3 DNA sequence: TGCGCCAGCAGCTTGGTGGCCAATGAGCAGTTCTTC.

This chain connects TRBV2 to TRBJ2-2, with a tentative D call TRBD1 (6 bases). The germline V gene encodes CDR1 SNHLY and CDR2 FYNNEI. Trimming took 5 bases from V and 1 from J, leaving 17 bases between them. The CDR3 covers 17 residues. The CDR3 region has the DNA TGTGCCAGCAGTCACAGGGTGGGTTTAGTGAACACCGGGGAGCTGTTTTTT. This translates into CASSHRVGLVNTGELFF. Complete variable domain (other parts from reference TRBV2 and TRBJ2-2): EPEVTQTPSHQVTQMGQEVILRCVPISNHLYFYWYRQILGQKVEFLVSFYNNEISEKSEIFDDQFSVERPDGSNFTLKIRSTKLEDSAMYFCASSHRVGLVNTGELFFGEGSRLTVL.

The chain is built from TRBV5-5 and TRBJ1-2; 12 bases match TRBD1. The CDR3 extends over 15 amino acids. Germline loops: CDR1 SGHKS, CDR2 YYEKEE (reference sequence). The ends lost 4 bases at V and 4 bases at J; junction bases unmatched: 5. The CDR3 nucleotides read TGTGCCAGCAGCCCCGGGGACAGGGGGCTCTATGGCTACACCTTC. This sequence encodes CASSPGDRGLYGYTF.

The chain has TRBV6-5 and TRBJ2-5; a weak D match, TRBD1 (5 bases). Looked up from germline, CDR1 is MNHEY and CDR2 is SVGAGI. V was trimmed by 2 bases and J by 4 bases, leaving 14 bases between them. The CDR3 runs to 15 residues. As DNA, the CDR3 is TGTGCCAGCAGTTACCATAAAGGCCAGGGAGAGACCCAGTACTTC. This encodes CASSYHKGQGETQYF.

The chain couples TRBV28 to TRBJ1-1; D perhaps matches TRBD1 (6 bases). The germline V and J ends were trimmed by 6 bases and 7 bases, with 18 bases remaining between them. The V gene's germline CDR1 is MDHEN and CDR2 SYDVKM. This CDR3 contains 14 residues. The DNA of the CDR3 is TGTGCCAGCAGCCTCTCCGGGGGGGCCGGTGAAGCTTTCTTT. The encoded protein is CASSLSGGAGEAFF. Drawing the rest from reference TRBV28 and TRBJ1-1, the complete variable domain is DVKVTQSSRYLVKRTGEKVFLECVQDMDHENMFWYRQDPGLGLRLIYFSYDVKMKEKGDIPEGYSVSREKKERFSLILESASTNQTSMYLCASSLSGGAGEAFFGQGTRLTVV.